The 10 T cell receptor beta chains reported below all come from one sample, sequenced in a study of blood T cell repertoires in COVID-19. TCRdb's copy holds only in-frame clones and misses some; the assay was immunoSEQ multiplex PCR. The data contain 330,000 or so clones, over 80% of them seen just once; the ten biggest clones take up roughly 8.9%. The sample consisted of peripheral blood. These receptor sequences come from a man in his thirties or forties with COVID-19, enrolled during active disease.

The rearrangement uses TRBV4-2 and TRBJ2-1, with D possibly matching TRBD2 (6 bases). The V gene's germline CDR1 is LGHNA and CDR2 YNFKEQ. The V end was cut by 0 bases, the J end by 8 bases, with 11 bases between. This CDR3 region has 14 residues. CDR3 sequence reads: CASSQDGGGDEQFF. CDR3 DNA: TGTGCCAGCAGCCAAGATGGGGGAGGAGATGAGCAGTTCTTC.

The rearrangement joins TRBV3-1 (or the pseudogene TRBV3-2) to TRBJ1-6; 8 bases map to TRBD1. Looked up from germline, CDR1 is LGHDT and CDR2 is YNNKEL (reference sequence). CDR3 length equals 15 residues. The V and J ends lost 2 bases and 9 bases, in that order; junction bases with no gene match: 6. The DNA for the CDR3 is TGTGCCAGCAGCCAAAACGCAGGGGGCTTTTCACCCCTCCACTTT. It codes for CASSQNAGGFSPLHF.

The chain links TRBV3-1 (or the pseudogene TRBV3-2) to TRBJ2-7, with TRBD1 matching 11 bases. Trimming at V came to 2 bases and at J to 5 bases, leaving 8 bases not matched to a gene. The CDR3 runs 16 residues. Germline V gene lookup returns CDR1 LGHDT and CDR2 YNNKEL (reference sequence). CDR3 loop: CASSQYAGQGANEQYF. The CDR3 DNA reads as TGTGCCAGCAGCCAATACGCAGGACAGGGGGCGAACGAGCAGTACTTC.

The V and J genes are TRBV9 and TRBJ2-1, with D possibly matching TRBD2 (5 bases). V was pared by 0 bases and J by 4 bases, with 11 bases between. The CDR3 has 15 amino acids. From germline, CDR1 is SGDLS and CDR2 YYNGEE. CDR3 in amino acids: CASSVAGTPYNEQFF. The CDR3 DNA sequence: TGTGCCAGCAGCGTAGCGGGAACCCCATACAATGAGCAGTTCTTC.

The V and J genes are TRBV28 and TRBJ1-2; 8 nucleotides line up with TRBD1. J gave up 8 bases and V 0 bases, and 8 bases lay outside the gene matches. CDR3 length: 15 amino acids. Germline CDR1 is MDHEN and CDR2 is SYDVKM. The CDR3 DNA sequence: TGTGCCAGCAGTTTATGGGACAGGGCGGTCGGAGGCTACACCTTC. Its protein is CASSLWDRAVGGYTF.

The gene calls are TRBV2 and TRBJ1-1; 12 nucleotides agree with TRBD1. Trimming removed 7 bases from V and 3 bases from J; junction bases left unmatched: 12. There are 17 residues in the CDR3. Germline V lookup: CDR1 SNHLY, CDR2 FYNNEI. The CDR3 coding sequence is TGTGCCAGCACCCGAAGGGGACAGGGGGCTAGGGACACTGAAGCTTTCTTT. Amino acid sequence: CASTRRGQGARDTEAFF. The full variable domain, with the rest looked up from reference TRBV2 and TRBJ1-1, is EPEVTQTPSHQVTQMGQEVILRCVPISNHLYFYWYRQILGQKVEFLVSFYNNEISEKSEIFDDQFSVERPDGSNFTLKIRSTKLEDSAMYFCASTRRGQGARDTEAFFGQGTRLTVV.

V usage is TRBV5-6 and J usage is TRBJ1-2; TRBD1 is a possible D gene (5 bases). The CDR3 contains 15 residues. Germline values: CDR1 SGHDT, CDR2 YYEEEE. The V gene lost 0 bases and the J gene lost 0 bases, with 9 bases spanning the gap. This chain's CDR3 is CASSLGPGPNYGYTF. The DNA of the CDR3 is TGTGCCAGCAGCTTGGGGCCAGGGCCTAACTATGGCTACACCTTC.

V gene TRBV15 combines with J gene TRBJ1-2, with TRBD1 matching over 7 bases. The CDR3 runs 14 residues. After removal of 1 base from V and 7 bases from J, the junction contained 6 bases not matched to a gene. Germline lookup yields CDR1 LNHNV and CDR2 YYDKDF (reference sequence). Here the CDR3 reads CATSRGATGPGYTF. The CDR3 DNA follows: TGTGCCACCAGCAGAGGGGCGACAGGGCCTGGCTACACCTTC.

The chain links TRBV9 to TRBJ2-2, with 7 bases aligning to TRBD1. After removal of 4 bases from V and 3 bases from J, the junction contained 6 bases not matched to a gene. Germline CDR1 reads SGDLS; CDR2 reads YYNGEE. This CDR3 comprises 15 residues. The CDR3 sequence: CASSPPTGYTGELFF. Written as DNA, the CDR3 is TGTGCCAGCAGCCCCCCGACAGGGTACACCGGGGAGCTGTTTTTT.

V usage is TRBV3-1 (or the pseudogene TRBV3-2) and J usage is TRBJ1-6, with D possibly being TRBD1 (6 bases). CDR1 is LGHDT, CDR2 YNNKEL, per germline (reference sequence). The CDR3 runs 16 residues. Deletions cut 0 bases from V and 8 bases from J, with 14 bases between. CDR3 in amino acids: CASSQDRAGAYSPLHF. The DNA of the CDR3 is TGTGCCAGCAGCCAAGATAGGGCAGGGGCCTATTCACCCCTCCACTTT.